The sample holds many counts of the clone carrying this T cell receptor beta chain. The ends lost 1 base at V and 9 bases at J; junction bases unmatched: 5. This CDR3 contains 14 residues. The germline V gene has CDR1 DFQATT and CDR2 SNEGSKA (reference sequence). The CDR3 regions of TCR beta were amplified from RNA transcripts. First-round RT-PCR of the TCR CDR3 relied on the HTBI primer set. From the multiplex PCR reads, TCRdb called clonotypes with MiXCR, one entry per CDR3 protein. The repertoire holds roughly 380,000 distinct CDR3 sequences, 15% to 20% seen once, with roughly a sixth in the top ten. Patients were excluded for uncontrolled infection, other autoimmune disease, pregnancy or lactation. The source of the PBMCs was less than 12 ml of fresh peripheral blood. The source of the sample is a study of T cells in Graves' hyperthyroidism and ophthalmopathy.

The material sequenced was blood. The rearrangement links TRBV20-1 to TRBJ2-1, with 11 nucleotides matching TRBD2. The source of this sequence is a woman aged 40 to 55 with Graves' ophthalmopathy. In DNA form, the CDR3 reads TGCAGTGCTAGAGTAGCGGGAGGGCCCGGTGAGCAGTTCTTC. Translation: CSARVAGGPGEQFF.